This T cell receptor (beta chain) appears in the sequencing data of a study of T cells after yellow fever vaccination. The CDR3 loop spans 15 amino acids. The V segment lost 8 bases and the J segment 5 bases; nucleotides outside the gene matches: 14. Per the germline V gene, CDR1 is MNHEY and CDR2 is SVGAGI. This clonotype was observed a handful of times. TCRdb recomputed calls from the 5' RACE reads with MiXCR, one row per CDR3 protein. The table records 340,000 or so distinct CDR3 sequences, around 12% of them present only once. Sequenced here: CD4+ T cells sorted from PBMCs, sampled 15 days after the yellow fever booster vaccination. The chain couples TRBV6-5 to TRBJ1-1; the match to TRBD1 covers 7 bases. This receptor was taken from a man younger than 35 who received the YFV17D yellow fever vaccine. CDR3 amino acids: CASGSGGAGLTEAFF. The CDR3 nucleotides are TGTGCCAGCGGTTCAGGGGGGGCTGGTTTAACTGAAGCTTTCTTT.